Described below is a single T cell receptor (beta chain) sequence and its context. Antigen specificity is unknown. TCRdb re-derived calls from the reads in MiXCR, one entry per CDR3 protein. The repertoire holds approximately 89,000 distinct CDR3 sequences, with 20% to 30% as singletons. These data are taken from a study of T cell repertoires in cytomegalovirus infection. Study overall: Researchers turned to recently identified HLA-C-restricted CMV epitopes as well as well-studied HLA-B-restricted ones. TCR beta signatures that were public indicated CMV infection and matching HLA type.

This CDR3 is built from 12 residues. V shed 6 bases and J shed 4 bases, with 9 bases lying between them. Germline V lookup: CDR1 MNHEY, CDR2 SVGEGT. General observations from the study: Cumulative frequency (of public TCR beta family members) identified carriers of CMV plus the relevant HLA. Within the response measured ex vivo, HLA-C-restricted CMV-specific TCR beta clonotypes were dominant.

The V call is TRBV6-2 or TRBV6-3, the J call TRBJ1-2; D ambiguous. The specimen comprised CD8+ T cells from cultured PBMCs, sampled from culture after CMV antigen stimulation. The clonotype was recovered from a human donor in good health (CMV status not recorded). Some clones in this sample may be carry-over from other donors' samples. The CDR3 coding sequence is TGTGCCAGCAGGACGGAGGCCTATGGCTACACCTTC. It encodes CASRTEAYGYTF.